Sequencing of this T cell receptor (beta chain) was carried out in a study of OX40 agonist ivuxolimab in advanced cancers. Findings of the study overall: More expanded clones were seen, on average, in CD8+ T cells than in CD4+. Blood T cells, both CD4+ and CD8+, expanded clonally by week 6 at 0.1 to 3.0 mg/kg. The specificity for antigen of the expanded peripheral T cells was not determined.

A note on this clone: The antigen is unknown.

Exclusion of a patient followed from autoimmune disease history or systemic immunosuppression. The assay was immunoSEQ multiplex PCR, and TCRdb's table has in-frame clones only and misses some. The sample consists of about 45,000 clones, about four fifths of them appearing once. The origin of this receptor is an adult with an advanced solid tumor such as melanoma, head and neck, liver or kidney cancer. Here the sequenced sample was CD4+ or CD8+ T cells sorted from blood, taken in a trial of the OX40 agonist ivuxolimab.

The CDR3 sequence: CASSPRSYEQYF. The CDR3, as DNA: TGTGCCAGCAGCCCGCGGTCCTACGAGCAGTACTTC. This sequence joins TRBV7-8 and TRBJ2-7; D uncertain. The CDR3 is made up of 12 amino acids. Germline V gives CDR1 SGHVS, CDR2 FQNEAQ. Deletions cut 5 bases from V and 1 base from J, with 6 bases between.